The present T cell receptor (beta chain) was sequenced within a study of blood T cells in healthy people across ages. Whole-study results and caveats: Naive CD4+ cells and diversity were both higher in long-lived donors than in aged donors.

Combining a sample-barcoded 5' primer with a J-beta primer mix, a second PCR ran for about 7 to 12 cycles. No fewer than 3 million CDR3-containing paired-end reads came from each sample. TCRdb reprocessed the 5' RACE reads via MiXCR and lists one record per CDR3 protein. The sample holds approximately 1,000,000 distinct CDR3 sequences, around 43% seen once. This clonotype showed up just once. No antigen is known for it. Healthy Caucasians from Russia aged about 6 to 90 served as donors. At least 6 million PBMCs were isolated per sample. This CDR3 comprises 12 residues. V lost 7 bases to trimming and J lost 3 bases, with 12 bases between them. The germline gives CDR1 SQVTM, CDR2 ANQGSEA.

The material sequenced was blood. V gene TRBV29-1 combines with J gene TRBJ1-1, with D hard to call. The sequence was obtained from a woman in her sixties in good health. In DNA form, the CDR3 reads TGCAGCGGAGGTCTCGGGGACACTGAAGCTTTCTTT. Residues: CSGGLGDTEAFF. The full variable domain, rest sourced from reference TRBV29-1 and TRBJ1-1, is SAVISQKPSRDICQRGTSLTIQCQVDSQVTMMFWYRQQPGQSLTLIATANQGSEATYESGFVIDKFPISRPNLTFSTLTVSNMSPEDSSIYLCSGGLGDTEAFFGQGTRLTVV.